Listed here is a single T cell receptor beta chain. The entry originates in a study of blood T cell repertoires in COVID-19. Background on the study: The United States, Italy and Spain were the sources of the acute and convalescent COVID-19 samples. T cells, B-cell-depleted T cells, or PBMCs provided the cDNA or gDNA that served as material.

The CDR3 consists of 13 residues. V was pared by 3 bases and J by 9 bases, with 13 bases between. CDR1 and CDR2 (germline): SEHNR, FQNEAQ (reference sequence). Original processing notes: Researchers report that nucleated cell counts were estimated from reference gene primer amplification. Clones were sequenced by immunoSEQ multiplex PCR, and TCRdb holds only the in-frame ones, with some missing. The V and J calls and the clone size are those of that table, but D and trimming were determined from the DNA. Altogether about 140,000 clones are present, approximately 84% being singletons, with the ten largest covering under 5%.

The source is a woman in her sixties or seventies with acute or convalescent COVID-19. Specimen: peripheral blood. V and J are TRBV7-9 and TRBJ2-3; D perhaps matches TRBD2 (5 bases). The DNA for the CDR3 is TGTGCCAGCAGCTTTTTCGGAGGTAGGACGCAGTATTTT. Protein product: CASSFFGGRTQYF.